This TCR beta chain was recovered during a study of cytomegalovirus exposure and HLA in healthy donors. Overall study: An early data release held tens of millions of unique TCRs from HLA-typed donors.

PCR amplification relied on 60 Vbeta primers (plus 13 Jbeta primers). Produced via immunoSEQ multiplex PCR; TCRdb's table is partial and in-frame only. The sample carries around 50,000 clones, about 72% recorded once. Trimming took 3 bases from V and 5 from J, leaving 14 bases between them. Germline V gene data show CDR1 as SGHNT and CDR2 as YYREEE (reference sequence). The CDR3 spans 14 residues. The chain employs TRBV5-4 and TRBJ1-1; D gene uncertain. The sequenced sample was PBMCs. The origin of this receptor is a man aged 25 to 40 in good health and CMV-seronegative. CDR3 region: CASSSRSLLTEAFF. CDR3 DNA sequence: TGTGCCAGCAGCTCACGGTCTTTGCTGACTGAAGCTTTCTTT.